The 6 T cell receptor beta chains given below trace back to one sample, sequenced in a study of T cell responses to AZD1222 COVID-19 vaccine. Libraries were prepared by immunoSEQ multiplex PCR; TCRdb keeps only in-frame clonotypes and omits some of them. The sample has about 26,000 clones; 88% are singletons. This specimen consisted of peripheral blood, obtained 28 days after the second AZD1222 dose. The receptors come from an adult who received the AZD1222 COVID-19 vaccine.

The J gene is TRBJ2-1, the V gene TRBV9, with 10 bases that match TRBD2. Germline V lookup: CDR1 SGDLS, CDR2 YYNGEE. V gave up 5 bases and J gave up 4 bases; unmatched junction bases: 6. The CDR3 consists of 15 residues. CDR3 sequence (DNA): TGTGCCAGCAGTACTAGCGGGGTGTCTTACAATGAGCAGTTCTTC. Protein sequence: CASSTSGVSYNEQFF.

The chain uses TRBV14 and TRBJ1-6; 8 nucleotides agree with TRBD1. This CDR3 spans 14 amino acids. CDR1 is SGHDN, CDR2 FVKESK, per germline. Trimming at V came to 5 bases and at J to 11 bases, leaving 8 bases not matched to a gene. The CDR3 DNA is TGTGCCAGCAGCTTTGGACAGGGTGGAACACCCCTCCACTTT. This sequence encodes CASSFGQGGTPLHF.

This chain links TRBV9 with TRBJ2-1; 7 bases are a match to TRBD2. V was clipped by 4 bases and J by 0 bases; unmatched bases: 4. CDR3 length equals 15 residues. Germline-derived CDR1 and CDR2 are SGDLS and YYNGEE. CDR3 bases: TGTGCCAGCAGCCAAGGGACTATCTCCTACAATGAGCAGTTCTTC. Translating gives CASSQGTISYNEQFF.

The chain combines TRBV7-6 with TRBJ2-3; D is perhaps TRBD1 (6 bases). CDR3 size: 15 residues. Per the germline V gene, CDR1 is SGHVS and CDR2 is FNYEAQ. V gave up 6 bases and J gave up 3 bases, with 16 bases separating them. The CDR3 DNA reads TGTGCCAGCAGTCCCACAGGGATTGCAACAGATACGCAGTATTTT. Encoded protein: CASSPTGIATDTQYF.

This chain connects TRBV19 to TRBJ1-3, with unresolved D. This CDR3 comprises 16 residues. Germline assignment: CDR1 LNHDA and CDR2 SQIVND (reference sequence). The V gene lost 4 bases and the J gene lost 1 base, with 14 bases spanning the gap. CDR3 region: CASSTVGYLSGNTIYF. The CDR3 region has the DNA TGTGCCAGTAGTACGGTCGGCTACCTATCTGGAAACACCATATATTTT. Full variable domain (rest looked up from reference TRBV19 and TRBJ1-3): DGGITQSPKYLFRKEGQNVTLSCEQNLNHDAMYWYRQDPGQGLRLIYYSQIVNDFQKGDIAEGYSVSREKKESFPLTVTSAQKNPTAFYLCASSTVGYLSGNTIYFGEGSWLTVV.

The rearrangement joins TRBV12-3 or TRBV12-4 to TRBJ2-7, with unresolved D. V lost 8 bases and J 3 bases, leaving 8 bases between the germline ends. The CDR3 has 11 amino acids. The CDR3 sequence: CASGLFYEQYF. The CDR3 DNA reads as TGTGCCAGCGGTCTTTTCTACGAGCAGTACTTC.